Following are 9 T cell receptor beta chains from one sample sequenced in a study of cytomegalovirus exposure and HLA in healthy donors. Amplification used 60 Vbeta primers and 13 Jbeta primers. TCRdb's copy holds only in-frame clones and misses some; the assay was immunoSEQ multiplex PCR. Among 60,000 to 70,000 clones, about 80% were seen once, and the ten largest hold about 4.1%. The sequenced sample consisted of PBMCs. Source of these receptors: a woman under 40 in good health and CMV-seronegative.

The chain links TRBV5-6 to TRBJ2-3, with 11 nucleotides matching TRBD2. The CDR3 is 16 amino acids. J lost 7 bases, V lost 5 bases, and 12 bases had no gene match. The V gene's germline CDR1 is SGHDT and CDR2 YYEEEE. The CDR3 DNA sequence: TGTGCCAGCAGTGAGAGGTTTCTAGCGGGAGGTAATACGCAGTATTTT. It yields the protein CASSERFLAGGNTQYF.

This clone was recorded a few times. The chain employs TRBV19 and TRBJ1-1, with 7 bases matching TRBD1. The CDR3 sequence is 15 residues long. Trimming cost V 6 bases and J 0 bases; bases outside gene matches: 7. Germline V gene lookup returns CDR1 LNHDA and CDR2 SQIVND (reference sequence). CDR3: CASSQGQYMNTEAFF. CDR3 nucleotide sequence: TGTGCCAGTAGCCAGGGACAGTACATGAACACTGAAGCTTTCTTT.

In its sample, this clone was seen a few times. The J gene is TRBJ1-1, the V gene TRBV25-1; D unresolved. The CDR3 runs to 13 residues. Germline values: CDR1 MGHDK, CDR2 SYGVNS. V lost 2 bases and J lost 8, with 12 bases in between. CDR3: CASSESPGIEAFF. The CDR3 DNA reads TGTGCCAGCAGTGAAAGTCCGGGGATCGAAGCTTTCTTT.

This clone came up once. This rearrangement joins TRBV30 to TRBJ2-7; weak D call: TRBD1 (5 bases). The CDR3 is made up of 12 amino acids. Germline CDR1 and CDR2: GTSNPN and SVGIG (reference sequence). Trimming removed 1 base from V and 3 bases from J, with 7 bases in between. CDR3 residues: CAWSAQDYEQYF. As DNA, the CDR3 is TGTGCCTGGAGTGCACAGGACTACGAGCAGTACTTC.

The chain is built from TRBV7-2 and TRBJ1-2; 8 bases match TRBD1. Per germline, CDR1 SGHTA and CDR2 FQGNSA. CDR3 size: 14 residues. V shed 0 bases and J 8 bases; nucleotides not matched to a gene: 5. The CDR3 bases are TGTGCCAGCAGCTTAGCGTTCAGGGGGCAAGGCTACACCTTC. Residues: CASSLAFRGQGYTF. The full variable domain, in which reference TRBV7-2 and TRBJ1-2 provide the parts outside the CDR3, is GAGVSQSPSNKVTEKGKDVELRCDPISGHTALYWYRQSLGQGLEFLIYFQGNSAPDKSGLPSDRFSAERTGGSVSTLTIQRTQQEDSAVYLCASSLAFRGQGYTFGSGTRLTVV.

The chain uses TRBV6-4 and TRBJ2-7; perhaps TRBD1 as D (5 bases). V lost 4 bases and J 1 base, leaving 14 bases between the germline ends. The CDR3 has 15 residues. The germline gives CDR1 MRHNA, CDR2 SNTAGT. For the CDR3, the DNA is TGTGCCAGCAGTGCCGGGTTAGGGGCATCCTACGAGCAGTACTTC. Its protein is CASSAGLGASYEQYF.

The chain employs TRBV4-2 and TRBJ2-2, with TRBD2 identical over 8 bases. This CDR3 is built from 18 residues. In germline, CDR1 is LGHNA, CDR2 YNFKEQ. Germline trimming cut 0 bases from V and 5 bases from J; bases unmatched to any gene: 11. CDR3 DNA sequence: TGTGCCAGCAGCCAAGATGCCCTCACGGGAGGGCCGACCGGGGAGCTGTTTTTT. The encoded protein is CASSQDALTGGPTGELFF.

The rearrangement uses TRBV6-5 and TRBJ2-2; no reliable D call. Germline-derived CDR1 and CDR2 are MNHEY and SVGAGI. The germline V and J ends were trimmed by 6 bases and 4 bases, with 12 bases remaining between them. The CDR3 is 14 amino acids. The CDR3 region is CASSPDLITGELFF. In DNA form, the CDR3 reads TGTGCCAGCAGCCCCGACTTAATCACCGGGGAGCTGTTTTTT.

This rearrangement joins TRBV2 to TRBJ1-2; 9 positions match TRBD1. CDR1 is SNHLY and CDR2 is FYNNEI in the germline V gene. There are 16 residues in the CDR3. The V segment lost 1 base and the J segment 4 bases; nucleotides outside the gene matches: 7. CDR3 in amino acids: CASSEGGGQGPYGYTF. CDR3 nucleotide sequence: TGTGCCAGCAGTGAAGGGGGGGGACAGGGCCCCTATGGCTACACCTTC.